Given below is one T cell receptor beta chain in context. The target of this receptor is not known. No much larger clone exists at a distance of one base, and base qualities are not known. CDR1 and CDR2 are drawn from the germline V gene: SGHAT, FQNNGV. Its CDR3 holds 13 amino acids, cysteine through phenylalanine. The CDR3 DNA has 39 bases and is translated from base 1. V drops 5 bases and J drops 1 base, leaving 8 bases in between. TCRbeta CDR3 regions were amplified from genomic DNA by means of the immunoSEQ Assay, a bias-controlled multiplex PCR. In the original analysis: The number of nucleated cells in each sample was estimated by amplification of reference gene primers within the assay. Sequence reads were collapsed and filtered to measure the absolute abundance of every unique TCRbeta CDR3 rearrangement. For each sample, productive Simpson clonality was calculated by taking the square root of Simpson's diversity index across productive rearrangements. Not all clones reach the TCRdb copy of this immuneACCESS table, which keeps in-frame sequences only. Checked studies attribute under half of the gap to unresolved V genes and leave the rest unexplained. The V and J calls and clone size were taken over from that table, and D and trimming were inferred from the DNA. The sample yields about 190,000 clones; 84% were counted once. The ten largest clones add up to approximately 5.1% of the sample.

This sample was taken from a study of blood T cell repertoires in COVID-19 (dated by TCRdb to about 2020). In the study overall: Samples from collaborators originated in the United States, Italy and Spain and spanned both the acute and convalescent phases of COVID-19. The prospective study material was composed of cDNA or gDNA derived from T cells, B-cell-depleted T cells, or PBMCs. Subjects who had been exposed to COVID-19, were actively infected with it, or had recovered from it provided the deeply sampled blood TCRbeta repertoires that made up the dataset. The repertoires were released in a freely available public database meant as a resource for research on the immune response to SARS-CoV-2. The samples were drawn from the first 160 participants of the ongoing ImmuneRACE study and from 950 to 1,500 subjects provided by 6 global collaborators. A de-identified subject ID, COVID-19 status, age in years and sex were almost always included in the sample metadata. Where HLA class I and class II types were available, the types were taken from metadata supplied by the sample provider, not from assay-based typing. Points the paper makes about the study in general: Clinical and demographic metadata were provided uncurated, with the amount varying by source and participant.

Each collaborating institution followed its own protocols to collect whole blood in K2EDTA tubes. Collaborator samples were shipped for TCRbeta analysis as frozen whole blood, isolated PBMCs, or DNA extracted from either sample type. This receptor was obtained from a woman between 70 and 85 years old with active or convalescent COVID-19. The sequence links TRBV11-2 to TRBJ2-5, with no D gene named confidently. Input material: peripheral blood. The sequenced DNA: TGTGCCAGCAGCCCGGCGGTCCAAGAGACCCAGTACTTC. This encodes CASSPAVQETQYF.